This T cell receptor beta chain came from a study of T cells in Graves' hyperthyroidism and ophthalmopathy (dated by TCRdb to about 2019). At the level of the whole study: Peripheral blood was collected at initial diagnosis, before any treatment. Whether ophthalmopathy could be predicted prospectively was tested in an independent validation cohort made up of 18 to 20 hyperthyroidism patients plus 17 patients who later progressed to ophthalmopathy. To identify distinguishing TCR V-J signatures, a discovery cohort of 90 to 100 patients was used, comprising fewer than 45 with Graves' ophthalmopathy and some 60 with stable Graves' hyperthyroidism. The 100 or so discovery patients were randomly divided into training and test sets at a 7:3 ratio. According to the paper, TCR Vbeta CDR3 sequencing was carried out on 135 peripheral blood samples, which came from about 45 ophthalmopathy, 75 or so hyperthyroidism and approximately 17 progressor patients. After blood sampling, hyperthyroidism patients were treated with methimazole at a starting dose of 30 mg daily, and ophthalmopathy patients were treated with high-dose intravenous methylprednisolone. Thyroid tissue and blood T-cell repertoires from six or seven Graves' hyperthyroidism patients were also compared in the study. The study at large found these results: Most expanded thyroid clonotypes (frequency above 0.001) were also detected in blood, a finding suggesting that blood repertoires may reflect thyroid immune responses. A 13 V-J signature model separated ophthalmopathy from stable hyperthyroidism, with approximately 87% sensitivity and roughly 82% specificity in cross-validation and 80%/75% in testing. No statistical method was used to fix the sample size in advance, and group allocation was not hidden from the investigators. During validation, the model predicted progression to ophthalmopathy a median of roughly 7.1 months ahead of onset, with around 70% sensitivity and 72% to 80% specificity.

This clonotype was picked up many times. Its target antigen remains unknown. Base qualities were left out, and no much larger clone turns up one base away. A patient counted as having stable Graves' hyperthyroidism if no progression to ophthalmopathy occurred over 18 months of follow-up. Hyperthyroidism patients were newly diagnosed, with disease duration under 2 months, and aged 18 to 65 years. Any patient with an uncontrolled infection, another autoimmune disease, pregnancy or lactation was excluded. Diagnoses relied on clinical symptoms, serum thyroxine and TRAb, thyroid ultrasound and orbital computed tomography. Ficoll-Paque density gradient centrifugation was used to isolate PBMCs from approximately 10 ml of fresh peripheral blood. Total RNA was extracted using Trizol reagent, and RNA quality was assessed on an Agilent 2100 Bioanalyzer. The V end loses 0 bases and the J end loses 8 bases, and a stretch of 19 bases separates them. Per the germline V gene (reference sequence), LNHDA is the CDR1 and SQIVND is the CDR2. The CDR3, from cysteine to phenylalanine, totals 16 residues. Only the CDR3 portion is preserved as DNA: 48 bases, with reading frame beginning at the first base.

The TCR beta CDR3 regions were amplified from the RNA transcripts. A first-round RT-PCR of the TCR CDR3 used the HTBI primer set with the Qiagen OneStep RT-PCR kit. Libraries were constructed in a second round of multiplex PCR, after which size selection and purification were performed. Paired-end sequencing of the libraries was performed with 100 bp reads on an Illumina HiSeq2000. In the authors' own workflow: SOAPnuke was used to process the raw data, throwing out any read that contained adapters or uncalled bases, had a mean Phred below 15, or lacked an exact constant-primer or identifier match. High-quality paired reads were merged with COPE v1.2.5, and unique nucleotide sequences were defined as clonotypes. MiTCR v1.1 was used to align clonotypes to the IMGT TRBV, TRBD and TRBJ reference segments. Analysis was restricted to V-J combinations with a frequency above 0.0001, which covered 99.2% of repertoires. A TCS score was defined as the ratio of F50 (clonal expansion) to E x V (chaos), with BLOSUM62-based TCRdist applied between CDR3 peptides within each V-J. Welch's t-statistics and random forest reduced just over 500 V-J features to 13, which were used in a naive Bayes classifier (R e1071). TCRdb reran the public reads through fastp at Q25 and MiXCR, keeping productive beta chains. Rows with a matching CDR3 protein are joined into one entry that keeps the most common DNA and genes. TCRdb's processing, not the authors', yielded these V and J calls. The sample yields about 480,000 distinct CDR3 sequences; approximately 14% were counted once. The ten largest clonotypes hold around a sixth of the sample.

Recombination linked TRBV19 to TRBJ1-2, and the D gene may be TRBD1, 6 bases matching. The TCR sequence derives from a woman aged 18-29 years with Graves' hyperthyroidism. The sample was blood. The sequenced DNA is TGTGCCAGTAGTATAGAGGCCCTGGCAGGGGCAGAAGGCTACACCTTC. Its protein product is CASSIEALAGAEGYTF.